The 25 T cell receptor beta chains presented below share a single source sample, sequenced in a study of cytomegalovirus exposure and HLA in healthy donors. Amplification used 60 Vbeta primers and 13 Jbeta primers. Repertoires were generated with immunoSEQ multiplex PCR, while TCRdb's copy carries only in-frame clones and drops some. Of fewer than 60,000 clones in the sample, around 77% were seen once. What was sequenced was PBMCs. These receptors were obtained from a woman aged 40 to 49 in good health and CMV-seropositive.

V is TRBV5-4 and J is TRBJ1-2; D call uncertain. Trimming removed 4 bases at V and 6 bases at J, with 19 bases between. Germline V gene lookup returns CDR1 SGHNT and CDR2 YYREEE (reference sequence). This CDR3 is built from 15 residues. As DNA, the CDR3 is TGTGCCAGCAGCACAAGACCGTCCCGGGTCGATGGCTACACCTTC. Translated: CASSTRPSRVDGYTF.

The V call is TRBV5-4, the J call TRBJ2-5; 8 nucleotides agree with TRBD1. The V gene's germline CDR1 is SGHNT and CDR2 YYREEE (reference sequence). The V segment lost 0 bases and the J segment 5 bases; nucleotides outside the gene matches: 9. The CDR3 has 16 residues. The CDR3 DNA follows: TGTGCCAGCAGCTTGGTGGCAGGGGGCTTCCAGGAGACCCAGTACTTC. Residues: CASSLVAGGFQETQYF. Combining the CDR3 with reference TRBV5-4 and TRBJ2-5 gives the whole variable domain ETGVTQSPTHLIKTRGQQVTLRCSSQSGHNTVSWYQQALGQGPQFIFQYYREEENGRGNFPPRFSGLQFPNYSSELNVNALELDDSALYLCASSLVAGGFQETQYFGPGTRLLVL.

The chain links TRBV4-3 to TRBJ1-1; no clear D. The CDR3 loop spans 13 amino acids. Germline V gives CDR1 LGHNA, CDR2 YSLEER. The V end lost 4 bases, the J end lost 5 bases, and 11 bases lay between the germline ends. CDR3 region: CASSRTLSTEAFF. The CDR3 DNA sequence: TGCGCCAGCAGCCGGACTCTTTCGACTGAAGCTTTCTTT.

This sequence joins TRBV6-6 and TRBJ1-1; D is unresolved. V shed 4 bases and J shed 1 base, with 10 bases lying between them. The CDR3 has 14 residues. The V gene's germline CDR1 is MNHNY and CDR2 SVGAGI (reference sequence). CDR3 sequence (DNA): TGTGCCAGCAGTTCTGTCGGTCCGAACACTGAAGCTTTCTTT. Its protein product is CASSSVGPNTEAFF.

As concerns this clone: Different DNA sequences within this sample yield the same CDR3. The chain combines TRBV6-5 with TRBJ1-1, with D unclear. The CDR3 consists of 15 residues. In germline, CDR1 is MNHEY, CDR2 SVGAGI. Trimming left V 0 bases short and J 0 bases short, with 8 bases between. The CDR3 DNA follows: TGTGCCAGCAGTTACTCGGGCAGCATGAACACTGAAGCTTTCTTT. Residues: CASSYSGSMNTEAFF.

The rearrangement uses TRBV30 and TRBJ1-1, with D possibly TRBD1 on 5 matching bases. The CDR3 consists of 13 residues. V lost 0 bases to trimming and J lost 4 bases, with 9 bases between them. Germline values: CDR1 GTSNPN, CDR2 SVGIG (reference sequence). In DNA, the CDR3 is TGTGCCTGGAGTGTAGGGGCAGGCACTGAAGCTTTCTTT. It encodes CAWSVGAGTEAFF.

The chain employs TRBV19 and TRBJ1-6; D is unresolved. Between the trimmed V and J ends, which lost 3 bases and 6 bases, there was a span of 9 bases. Looked up from germline, CDR1 is LNHDA and CDR2 is SQIVND (reference sequence). The CDR3 covers 14 residues. The CDR3 spells CASSIGVFNSPLHF. CDR3 bases: TGTGCCAGTAGTATCGGGGTTTTTAATTCACCCCTCCACTTT.

The chain couples TRBV5-1 to TRBJ2-7; 10 bases align to TRBD2. The V and J ends lost 7 bases and 4 bases, in that order; junction bases with no gene match: 26. Per the germline V gene, CDR1 is SGHRS and CDR2 is YFSETQ. The CDR3 totals 20 residues. The CDR3 DNA reads TGCGCCAGCTCACCGACATCTTGGTTTCAGACTAGCGGGCGACTGTACGAGCAGTACTTC. Translation: CASSPTSWFQTSGRLYEQYF.

The chain couples TRBV5-1 to TRBJ2-7; possibly TRBD1 for D (6 bases). The CDR3 is 15 residues long. The germline V and J ends were trimmed by 0 bases and 7 bases, with 17 bases remaining between them. Germline V gene sequence: CDR1 SGHRS, CDR2 YFSETQ. CDR3 sequence reads: CASSLGGTTRTEQYF. CDR3 sequence (DNA): TGCGCCAGCAGCTTGGGGGGGACAACCCGTACAGAGCAGTACTTC. The entire variable domain, with the rest obtained from reference TRBV5-1 and TRBJ2-7, is as follows: KAGVTQTPRYLIKTRGQQVTLSCSPISGHRSVSWYQQTPGQGLQFLFEYFSETQRNKGNFPGRFSGRQFSNSRSEMNVSTLELGDSALYLCASSLGGTTRTEQYFGPGTRLTVT.

The chain's CDR3 is CASSLVTGLNTEAFF. CDR3 bases: TGCGCCAGCAGCTTAGTTACAGGGTTGAACACTGAAGCTTTCTTT. The J gene is TRBJ1-1, the V gene TRBV5-1; tentatively, D is TRBD1 (6 bases). The germline V gene has CDR1 SGHRS and CDR2 YFSETQ. CDR3 size: 15 residues. V was cut by 2 bases and J by 0 bases, with 11 bases left in between.

The CDR3 sequence is CAWSLGQNNEKLFF. CDR3 coding DNA: TGTGCCTGGAGTCTGGGACAGAATAATGAAAAACTGTTTTTT. The chain recombines TRBV30 with TRBJ1-4; TRBD1 aligns across 7 bases. Germline V gene lookup returns CDR1 GTSNPN and CDR2 SVGIG (reference sequence). The CDR3 has 14 residues. With V trimmed by 2 bases and J by 4 bases, 4 bases remained unmatched.

This clone occurred a few times. The chain links TRBV30 to TRBJ2-3; perhaps TRBD2 as D (6 bases). CDR3 length: 13 residues. Per the germline V gene, CDR1 is GTSNPN and CDR2 is SVGIG (reference sequence). Trimming cost V 3 bases and J 4 bases, with 11 bases left between them. The CDR3 reads CAWSGGLADTQYF. The CDR3 DNA is TGTGCCTGGAGCGGGGGACTGGCAGATACGCAGTATTTT.

The chain combines TRBV2 with TRBJ2-2, with a tentative D call TRBD2 (7 bases). This CDR3 region has 16 residues. Germline V lookup: CDR1 SNHLY, CDR2 FYNNEI. V gave up 6 bases and J gave up 8 bases, with 22 bases separating them. CDR3 loop: CASSLPGEGHLGELFF. As DNA, the CDR3 is TGTGCCAGCAGCCTTCCCGGGGAGGGACATCTTGGGGAGCTGTTTTTT.

The chain is built from TRBV7-9 and TRBJ2-1; 8 bases are a match to TRBD2. The CDR3 has 16 amino acids. Per germline, CDR1 SEHNR and CDR2 FQNEAQ (reference sequence). J was trimmed by 3 bases and V by 5 bases; bases with no gene match: 9. CDR3 sequence reads: CASSPKGLAGYNEQFF. The CDR3 DNA reads as TGTGCCAGCAGCCCCAAGGGGCTAGCGGGCTACAATGAGCAGTTCTTC.

This chain links TRBV19 with TRBJ1-6; 9 bases agree with TRBD1. The CDR3 has 17 residues. After removal of 7 bases from V and 7 bases from J, the junction contained 14 bases not matched to a gene. The V gene's germline CDR1 is LNHDA and CDR2 SQIVND (reference sequence). The CDR3 DNA reads TGTGCCAGTACCAACCCTACAGGGGGCGGGCTGAATTCACCCCTCCACTTT. Translating gives CASTNPTGGGLNSPLHF.

The V call is TRBV7-3, the J call TRBJ2-1; 8 nucleotides line up with TRBD2. V lost 5 bases, J lost 6 bases, and 9 bases stayed unmatched. The CDR3 consists of 15 residues. CDR1 and CDR2 from the germline V gene are SGHTA and FQGTGA. The CDR3 DNA reads TGTGCCAGCAGCCCCCTCGCGGGGGGAAGCAATGAGCAGTTCTTC. As protein: CASSPLAGGSNEQFF.

The V gene is TRBV7-8, the J gene TRBJ2-1; 9 bases align to TRBD2. V dropped 5 bases and J dropped 0; count of bases not matched to a gene: 11. The CDR3 runs to 18 residues. CDR1 and CDR2 (germline): SGHVS, FQNEAQ. The CDR3 nucleotides are TGTGCCAGCAGCATCGGAACTAGCGGGTTCCTCTCCTACAATGAGCAGTTCTTC. Its translation is CASSIGTSGFLSYNEQFF.

V is TRBV27 and J is TRBJ1-3; a possible D gene is TRBD1 (6 bases). CDR1 and CDR2 from the germline V gene are MNHEY and SMNVEV (reference sequence). The CDR3 is 14 amino acids. Trimming pared 3 bases from V and 6 bases from J, leaving 12 bases between. The CDR3 here is CASSLTGGENTIYF. The CDR3 region has the DNA TGTGCCAGCAGTTTGACAGGCGGTGAAAACACCATATATTTT.

Only one count was recorded for this clone. This chain connects TRBV7-9 to TRBJ2-3; the match to TRBD2 covers 7 bases. This CDR3 comprises 15 residues. Losses at the gene ends were 5 bases for V and 3 bases for J; bases not matched to a gene: 8. Germline CDR1 is SEHNR and CDR2 is FQNEAQ (reference sequence). The CDR3 here is CASSPLGGGTDTQYF. In nucleotides, the CDR3 is TGTGCCAGCAGCCCTCTTGGCGGGGGTACAGATACGCAGTATTTT. The complete variable domain, with remaining parts taken from reference TRBV7-9 and TRBJ2-3, reads DTGVSQNPRHKITKRGQNVTFRCDPISEHNRLYWYRQTLGQGPEFLTYFQNEAQLEKSRLLSDRFSAERPKGSFSTLEIQRTEQGDSAMYLCASSPLGGGTDTQYFGPGTRLTVL.

The V call is TRBV9, the J call TRBJ2-5; D perhaps matches TRBD2 (6 bases). This CDR3 region has 15 residues. Trimming stripped 5 bases from V and 0 bases from J, with 14 bases between. Germline CDR1 and CDR2: SGDLS and YYNGEE. The CDR3 coding sequence is TGTGCCAGCAGTACTTCTAGCGCGAACCAAGAGACCCAGTACTTC. This gives the protein CASSTSSANQETQYF.

V usage is TRBV2 and J usage is TRBJ2-1; 9 bases are shared with TRBD2. Germline CDR1 reads SNHLY; CDR2 reads FYNNEI. The CDR3 loop spans 16 amino acids. The ends lost 6 bases at V and 3 bases at J; junction bases unmatched: 9. The CDR3 spells CASSASLAGSYNEQFF. As DNA, the CDR3 is TGTGCCAGCAGCGCCAGTCTAGCGGGGAGCTACAATGAGCAGTTCTTC. Looking up the rest from reference TRBV2 and TRBJ2-1 gives the full variable domain: EPEVTQTPSHQVTQMGQEVILRCVPISNHLYFYWYRQILGQKVEFLVSFYNNEISEKSEIFDDQFSVERPDGSNFTLKIRSTKLEDSAMYFCASSASLAGSYNEQFFGPGTRLTVL.

J is TRBJ1-2 and V is TRBV25-1; D is undetermined. CDR3 size: 15 residues. Germline values: CDR1 MGHDK, CDR2 SYGVNS. V lost 6 bases and J lost 8, with 22 bases in between. The CDR3 region has the DNA TGTGCCAGCAGGATTTCGGGCTGGGAGTCTAGGGGCTACACCTTC. Translated, it gives CASRISGWESRGYTF.

The chain joins TRBV29-1 to TRBJ1-2, with 11 bases that match TRBD1. The CDR3 contains 14 residues. Looked up from germline, CDR1 is SQVTM and CDR2 is ANQGSEA. After removal of 4 bases from V and 4 bases from J, the junction contained 5 bases not matched to a gene. The CDR3 bases are TGCAGCGTTGTCGGGACAGGGGGTGGCTATGGCTACACCTTC. Translating gives CSVVGTGGGYGYTF.

Only one count was recorded for this clone. The rearrangement uses TRBV30 and TRBJ1-3, with unresolved D. V was cut by 2 bases and J by 0 bases, with 17 bases left in between. Germline loops: CDR1 GTSNPN, CDR2 SVGIG (reference sequence). This CDR3 contains 17 residues. The CDR3 protein is CAWSYLESIFSGNTIYF. The DNA of the CDR3 is TGTGCCTGGAGTTATTTGGAGTCGATCTTCTCTGGAAACACCATATATTTT. The entire variable domain, with the rest obtained from reference TRBV30 and TRBJ1-3, is as follows: SQTIHQWPATLVQPVGSPLSLECTVEGTSNPNLYWYRQAAGRGLQLLFYSVGIGQISSEVPQNLSASRPQDRQFILSSKKLLLSDSGFYLCAWSYLESIFSGNTIYFGEGSWLTVV.

V and J are TRBV5-5 and TRBJ1-1; 8 positions agree with TRBD1. V was clipped by 4 bases and J by 0 bases; unmatched bases: 5. Looked up from germline, CDR1 is SGHKS and CDR2 is YYEKEE (reference sequence). The CDR3 is 15 amino acids. The DNA of the CDR3 is TGTGCCAGCAGCGCCCAACAGGGGGTGAACACTGAAGCTTTCTTT. It specifies CASSAQQGVNTEAFF.